The 12 T cell receptor beta chains below come from one sample, sequenced in a study of cytomegalovirus exposure and HLA in healthy donors. Primers: 60 Vbeta forward and 13 Jbeta reverse. Clones were sequenced by immunoSEQ multiplex PCR, and TCRdb holds only the in-frame ones, with some missing. The repertoire includes 200,000 or so clones, approximately 79% of them detected once, and less than 7% sits in the top ten. Sequencing was performed on PBMCs. The receptor set was obtained from a man in his forties in good health and CMV-seropositive.

V gene TRBV7-3 combines with J gene TRBJ2-6; D gene uncertain. Per the germline V gene, CDR1 is SGHTA and CDR2 is FQGTGA. There are 14 residues in the CDR3. Trimming took 5 bases from V and 3 from J, leaving 8 bases between them. CDR3 DNA: TGTGCCAGCAGCCCCTCTTTTGGGGCCAACGTCCTGACTTTC. The encoded protein is CASSPSFGANVLTF.

The gene calls are TRBV7-3 and TRBJ2-7, with TRBD2 matching 8 bases. The trim removed 5 bases at V and 7 bases at J, leaving 7 bases unmatched. The CDR3 is made up of 13 amino acids. Looked up from germline, CDR1 is SGHTA and CDR2 is FQGTGA. The CDR3, as DNA: TGTGCCAGCAGCCCAACGGGAGGGGGGGAGCAGTACTTC. The encoded protein is CASSPTGGGEQYF.

The chain joins TRBV19 to TRBJ1-1; a possible D gene is TRBD1 (6 bases). The CDR3 spans 14 residues. V was pared by 5 bases and J by 3 bases, with 13 bases between. Germline loops: CDR1 LNHDA, CDR2 SQIVND (reference sequence). Here the CDR3 reads CASSDQGIDTEAFF. The CDR3 DNA reads as TGTGCCAGTAGTGATCAGGGGATAGACACTGAAGCTTTCTTT.

This chain connects TRBV6-5 to TRBJ1-2; 7 bases line up with TRBD1. CDR3 length: 12 amino acids. The germline CDR1 and CDR2 sequences are MNHEY and SVGAGI. V trimming: 7 bases; J trimming: 6 bases; junction bases outside the gene matches: 5. For the CDR3, the DNA is TGTGCCAGCAAAAACAGGGGCGATGGCTACACCTTC. Protein: CASKNRGDGYTF.

The V gene is TRBV6-5, the J gene TRBJ2-2; TRBD1 agrees at 10 bases. Germline V lookup: CDR1 MNHEY, CDR2 SVGAGI. Losses at the gene ends were 4 bases for V and 7 bases for J; bases not matched to a gene: 9. CDR3 length equals 16 residues. This CDR3 is CASSLTPGQGSGELFF. Written as DNA, the CDR3 is TGTGCCAGCAGTTTGACGCCGGGACAGGGGAGCGGGGAGCTGTTTTTT.

The V and J genes are TRBV27 and TRBJ1-1, with D possibly being TRBD1 (5 bases). Germline CDR1 is MNHEY and CDR2 is SMNVEV (reference sequence). V was trimmed by 5 bases and J by 1 base, leaving 14 bases between them. The CDR3 sequence is 15 residues long. In DNA form, the CDR3 reads TGTGCCAGCAGTGAGACCAGGGCGTGGAACACTGAAGCTTTCTTT. Amino acids: CASSETRAWNTEAFF.

Details on this clone: The sample carries other DNA sequences with the same CDR3. The rearrangement uses TRBV7-2 and TRBJ2-1; a possible D gene is TRBD1 (5 bases). V shed 1 base and J shed 9 bases, with 10 bases lying between them. Per germline, CDR1 SGHTA and CDR2 FQGNSA. The CDR3 has 13 amino acids. The CDR3 DNA follows: TGTGCCAGCAGCTTAGTAAGGGGCTTTGAGCAGTTCTTC. Translating gives CASSLVRGFEQFF.

The chain links TRBV5-1 to TRBJ2-1, with TRBD2 identical over 11 bases. This CDR3 has 16 residues. The V and J ends lost 5 bases and 3 bases, in that order; junction bases with no gene match: 7. CDR1 and CDR2 (germline): SGHRS, YFSETQ. CDR3 sequence (DNA): TGCGCCAGCAGGCCCTTGACTAGCGGGGTCTACAATGAGCAGTTCTTC. Amino acids: CASRPLTSGVYNEQFF.

The chain combines TRBV18 with TRBJ1-1, with unresolved D. Deletions cut 6 bases from V and 1 base from J, with 12 bases between. The CDR3 is 14 amino acids. Germline V lookup: CDR1 KGHSH, CDR2 LQKENI. CDR3 region: CASSPIAENTEAFF. The CDR3 coding sequence is TGTGCCAGCTCCCCCATAGCTGAGAACACTGAAGCTTTCTTT.

The chain is built from TRBV4-2 and TRBJ2-1; weak D call: TRBD1 (6 bases). The germline gives CDR1 LGHNA, CDR2 YNFKEQ. The CDR3 runs to 16 residues. V was cut by 3 bases and J by 8 bases, with 20 bases left in between. This CDR3 is CASSQGLGVQGHEQFF. DNA for the CDR3: TGTGCCAGCAGCCAGGGGTTGGGGGTACAGGGTCATGAGCAGTTCTTC.

In its sample, this clone was seen once. The chain couples TRBV14 to TRBJ2-3, with 10 bases lining up with TRBD2. This CDR3 has 15 amino acids. Germline-derived CDR1 and CDR2 are SGHDN and FVKESK. Trimming removed 4 bases from V and 4 bases from J; junction bases left unmatched: 5. The CDR3 spells CASSRGTSEADTQYF. DNA of the CDR3: TGTGCCAGCAGCCGCGGGACTAGCGAAGCAGATACGCAGTATTTT.

J is TRBJ2-6 and V is TRBV5-1, with D maybe TRBD1 (6 bases). CDR1 SGHRS and CDR2 YFSETQ come from the germline V gene. The CDR3 loop spans 15 amino acids. The CDR3 reads CASGQRSSGANVLTF. CDR3 sequence (DNA): TGCGCAAGCGGACAGCGATCCTCTGGGGCCAACGTCCTGACTTTC.